This T cell receptor (beta chain) was sequenced during a study of siplizumab effects on memory and regulatory T cells. Overall study findings and caveats: Tregs proliferating in siplizumab cultures lacked confirmation of their suppressive function. Naive T cells seemed more diverse than memory cells and seemed major alloresponse contributors.

Around 10^5 TCR templates underwent assay in each sample. TCRdb's table, derived via immunoSEQ multiplex PCR, lists solely in-frame clones and lacks some. This sample has approximately 68,000 clones, with about 90% found just once. V shed 8 bases and J shed 5 bases, with 16 bases lying between them. The V gene's germline CDR1 is LNHDA and CDR2 SQIVND (reference sequence). This CDR3 contains 14 residues. To note about this clone: Its antigen is undetermined.

The J gene is TRBJ2-1, the V gene TRBV19; D gene uncertain. Sequencing used CD8+ T cells sorted from blood. The receptor's source is a human donor in good health. The CDR3 loop reads CASSRRSYDNEQFF. CDR3 nucleotides: TGTGCCAGTTCCCGGCGTAGTTACGACAATGAGCAGTTCTTC.